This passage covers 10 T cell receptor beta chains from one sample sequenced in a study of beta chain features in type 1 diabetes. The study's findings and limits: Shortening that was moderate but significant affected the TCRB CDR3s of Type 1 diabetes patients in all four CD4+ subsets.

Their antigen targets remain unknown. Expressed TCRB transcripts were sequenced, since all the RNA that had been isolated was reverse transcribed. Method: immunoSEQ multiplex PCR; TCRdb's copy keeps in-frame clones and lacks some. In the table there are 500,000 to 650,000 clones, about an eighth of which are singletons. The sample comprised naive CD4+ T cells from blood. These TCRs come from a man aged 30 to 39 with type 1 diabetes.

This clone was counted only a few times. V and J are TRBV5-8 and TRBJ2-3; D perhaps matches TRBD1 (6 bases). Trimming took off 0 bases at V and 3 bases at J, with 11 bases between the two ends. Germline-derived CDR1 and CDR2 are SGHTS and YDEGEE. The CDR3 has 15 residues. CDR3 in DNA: TGTGCCAGCAGCTTGGTTTTAGGGGGTACAGATACGCAGTATTTT. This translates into CASSLVLGGTDTQYF.

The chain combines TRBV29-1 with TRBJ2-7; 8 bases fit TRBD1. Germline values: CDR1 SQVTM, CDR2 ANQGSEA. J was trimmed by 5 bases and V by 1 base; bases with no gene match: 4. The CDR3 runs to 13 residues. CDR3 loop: CSVEGTGYNEQYF. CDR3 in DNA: TGCAGCGTTGAAGGGACAGGGTATAACGAGCAGTACTTC.

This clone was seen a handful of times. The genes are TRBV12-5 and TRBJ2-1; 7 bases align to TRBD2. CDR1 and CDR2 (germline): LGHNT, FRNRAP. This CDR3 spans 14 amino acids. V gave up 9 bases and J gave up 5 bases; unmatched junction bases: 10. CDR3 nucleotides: TGTGCTAGCCGTCTAGCGGCGGTTCACAATGAGCAGTTCTTC. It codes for CASRLAAVHNEQFF.

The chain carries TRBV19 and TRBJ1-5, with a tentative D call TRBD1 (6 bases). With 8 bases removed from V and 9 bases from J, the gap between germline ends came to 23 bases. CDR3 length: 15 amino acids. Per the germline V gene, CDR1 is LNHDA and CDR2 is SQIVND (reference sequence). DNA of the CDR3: TGTGCCAGTGGGGCCATGACAGGAAGTCTGTGGCCCCAGCATTTT. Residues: CASGAMTGSLWPQHF. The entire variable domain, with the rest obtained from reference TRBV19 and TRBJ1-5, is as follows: DGGITQSPKYLFRKEGQNVTLSCEQNLNHDAMYWYRQDPGQGLRLIYYSQIVNDFQKGDIAEGYSVSREKKESFPLTVTSAQKNPTAFYLCASGAMTGSLWPQHFGDGTRLSIL.

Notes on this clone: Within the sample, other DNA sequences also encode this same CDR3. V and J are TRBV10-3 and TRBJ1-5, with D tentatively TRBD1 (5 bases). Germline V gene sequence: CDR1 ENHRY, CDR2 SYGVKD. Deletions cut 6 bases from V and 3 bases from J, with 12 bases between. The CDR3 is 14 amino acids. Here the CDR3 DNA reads TGTGCCATCAGGGGGCAGGGAAACAATCAGCCCCAGCATTTT. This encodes CAIRGQGNNQPQHF.

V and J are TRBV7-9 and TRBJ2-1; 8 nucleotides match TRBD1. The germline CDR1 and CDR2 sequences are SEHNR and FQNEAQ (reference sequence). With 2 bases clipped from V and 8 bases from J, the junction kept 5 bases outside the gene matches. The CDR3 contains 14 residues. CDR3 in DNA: TGTGCCAGCAGCTTATTGCAGGGGGCCCATGAGCAGTTCTTC. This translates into CASSLLQGAHEQFF.

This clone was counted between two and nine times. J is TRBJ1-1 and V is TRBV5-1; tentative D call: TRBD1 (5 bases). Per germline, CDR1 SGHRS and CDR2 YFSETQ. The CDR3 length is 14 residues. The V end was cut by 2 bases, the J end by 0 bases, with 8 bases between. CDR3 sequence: CASSFGGVNTEAFF. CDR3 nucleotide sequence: TGCGCCAGCAGCTTCGGGGGTGTGAACACTGAAGCTTTCTTT. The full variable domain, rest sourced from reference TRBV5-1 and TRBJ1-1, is KAGVTQTPRYLIKTRGQQVTLSCSPISGHRSVSWYQQTPGQGLQFLFEYFSETQRNKGNFPGRFSGRQFSNSRSEMNVSTLELGDSALYLCASSFGGVNTEAFFGQGTRLTVV.

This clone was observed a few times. The DNA of the CDR3 is TGTGCCAGCACCGCGGGACGTTCGAATTCACCCCTCCACTTT. This encodes CASTAGRSNSPLHF. J is TRBJ1-6 and V is TRBV7-9; D might be TRBD1 (5 bases). Trimming removed 7 bases at V and 7 bases at J, with 14 bases between. The germline V gene encodes CDR1 SEHNR and CDR2 FQNEAQ (reference sequence). The CDR3 consists of 14 residues.

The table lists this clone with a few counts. This CDR3 is CASSFPQTGRGDEQYF. The DNA for the CDR3 is TGTGCCAGCAGCTTCCCCCAGACTGGGCGGGGCGACGAGCAGTACTTC. V is TRBV7-2 and J is TRBJ2-7, with a weak D call TRBD2 (6 bases). Germline CDR1 reads SGHTA; CDR2 reads FQGNSA. The CDR3 has 16 amino acids. Between the trimmed V and J ends, which lost 3 bases and 5 bases, there was a span of 20 bases.

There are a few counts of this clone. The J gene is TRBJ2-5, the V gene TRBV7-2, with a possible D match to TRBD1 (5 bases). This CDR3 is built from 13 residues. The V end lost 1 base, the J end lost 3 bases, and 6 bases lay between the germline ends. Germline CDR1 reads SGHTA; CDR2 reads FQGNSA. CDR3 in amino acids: CASSLEDKETQYF. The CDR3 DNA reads TGTGCCAGCAGCTTAGAGGACAAAGAGACCCAGTACTTC.